This T cell receptor beta chain was sequenced for a study of quantifying T cell responses using KT2 cells. Across the study: cDNA was made from DNase-treated RNA using alpha and beta constant primers.

KT2, a clone with a known TCR, was spiked into unfractionated PBMC. KT2 cells were mixed with fixed PBMC numbers at varying ratios. This CDR3 comprises 15 residues. V gave up 0 bases and J gave up 1 base, with 10 bases separating them. CDR1 and CDR2 from the germline V gene are ENHRY and SYGVKD. A single-stranded UMI oligo with SP2 sequence was ligated to cDNA 3' ends. An equimolar mix of RC1.1 and RC1.2 primed the beta chain across TRBC1 and TRBC2. TCRdb itself ran the UMI-ligation and nested PCR reads through MiXCR, one entry per CDR3 protein. The repertoire holds around 56,000 distinct CDR3 sequences, with approximately 13% as singletons. In this sample, this clonotype turned up many times.

This receptor was identified in a human donor. The chain recombines TRBV10-3 with TRBJ2-7; tentative D call: TRBD2 (6 bases). Material: PBMCs spiked with cells of the T cell clone KT2. The CDR3 spells CAISESGGPSYEQYF. Written as DNA, the CDR3 is TGTGCCATCAGTGAGTCGGGGGGTCCGTCCTACGAGCAGTACTTC.